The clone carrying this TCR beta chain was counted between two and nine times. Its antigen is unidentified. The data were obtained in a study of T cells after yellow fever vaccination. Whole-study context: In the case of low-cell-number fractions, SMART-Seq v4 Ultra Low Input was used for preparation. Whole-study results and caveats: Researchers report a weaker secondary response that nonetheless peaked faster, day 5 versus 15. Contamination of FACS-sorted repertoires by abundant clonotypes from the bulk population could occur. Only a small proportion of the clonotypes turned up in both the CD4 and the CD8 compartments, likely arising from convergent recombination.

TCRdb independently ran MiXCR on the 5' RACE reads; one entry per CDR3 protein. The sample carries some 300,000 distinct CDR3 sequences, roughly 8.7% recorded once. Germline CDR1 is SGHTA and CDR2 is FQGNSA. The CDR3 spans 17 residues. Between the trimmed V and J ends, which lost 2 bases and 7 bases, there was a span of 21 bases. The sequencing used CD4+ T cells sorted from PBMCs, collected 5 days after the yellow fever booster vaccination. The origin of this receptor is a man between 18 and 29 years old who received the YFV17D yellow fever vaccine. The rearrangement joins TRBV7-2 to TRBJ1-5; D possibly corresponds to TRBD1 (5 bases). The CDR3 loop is CASSLIGGGLVLQPQHF. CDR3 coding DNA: TGTGCCAGCAGCTTAATTGGGGGAGGGTTGGTCTTGCAGCCCCAGCATTTT.